The text below deals with one TCR beta chain. The sample holds many counts of this clonotype. Its antigen has not been determined. One base away there is no much larger clone; base qualities are not given. The sample is drawn from a study of T cells in Graves' hyperthyroidism and ophthalmopathy (dated by TCRdb to between 2018 and 2021). Background on the whole study: Peripheral blood was sampled at the time of initial diagnosis, prior to any treatment. In addition, the study compared T-cell repertoires in thyroid tissue and in blood from five or six Graves' hyperthyroidism patients. The paper reports TCR Vbeta CDR3 sequencing of over 130 peripheral blood samples: some 41 ophthalmopathy, under 80 hyperthyroidism and 17 progressor patients. After blood sampling, hyperthyroidism patients were treated with methimazole at a starting dose of 30 mg daily, and ophthalmopathy patients were treated with high-dose intravenous methylprednisolone. A discovery cohort of roughly 100 patients, 43 with Graves' ophthalmopathy and fewer than 65 with stable Graves' hyperthyroidism, was used to find distinguishing TCR V-J signatures. An independent validation cohort of 18 to 20 hyperthyroidism patients and approximately 17 patients who later progressed to ophthalmopathy tested prospective prediction of ophthalmopathy. The 100 or so discovery patients were divided at random into training and test sets in a 7:3 ratio. The research as a whole found: Most expanded thyroid clonotypes (frequency above 0.001) were also detected in blood, a finding suggesting that blood repertoires may reflect thyroid immune responses. In validation, the model predicted progression to ophthalmopathy with 60% to 71% sensitivity and approximately 74% specificity, a median of around 6.6 months before onset. A 13 V-J signature model separated ophthalmopathy from stable hyperthyroidism, with about 88% sensitivity and 81.08% specificity in cross-validation and 80%/75% in testing. No statistical method was used to fix the sample size in advance, and group allocation was not hidden from the investigators.

There are 14 amino acids in the CDR3, from cysteine to phenylalanine inclusive. The only DNA kept is the CDR3, 42 bases in frame from the first base. Trimming costs V 3 bases and J 6 bases, and their ends lie 14 bases apart. Taken from the germline V gene (reference sequence), the CDR1 and CDR2 loops are LNHDA and SQIVND. Hyperthyroidism patients were newly diagnosed, with disease duration under 2 months, and aged 18 to 65 years. Exclusion was applied to patients with uncontrolled infections, other autoimmune diseases, pregnancy or lactation. Diagnoses were based on clinical symptoms, serum thyroxine and TRAb, thyroid ultrasound and orbital computed tomography. Blood from progressor patients was drawn when they were first diagnosed with hyperthyroidism, before any ophthalmopathy symptoms appeared. PBMCs were separated from 10 ml of fresh peripheral blood using Ficoll-Paque density gradient centrifugation. Patients classed as progressors first received a Graves' hyperthyroidism diagnosis and then went on to develop ophthalmopathy during follow-up. Total RNA was extracted using Trizol reagent, and RNA quality was assessed on an Agilent 2100 Bioanalyzer.

The TCR beta CDR3 regions were amplified from RNA transcripts. A first-round RT-PCR of the TCR CDR3 used the HTBI primer set with the Qiagen OneStep RT-PCR kit. Libraries were constructed in a second round of multiplex PCR, after which size selection and purification were performed. The libraries were sequenced on an Illumina HiSeq2000 using paired-end 100 bp reads. Concerning the study's data processing: SOAPnuke was used to process the raw data, removing reads that contained adapters or uncalled bases, had a mean Phred below 15, or lacked an exact match to the constant primer or identifier. COPE v1.2.5 was used to merge the high-quality paired reads, and each unique nucleotide sequence was defined as a clonotype. MiTCR v1.1 was used to align the clonotypes against IMGT TRBV, TRBD and TRBJ reference segments. Analysis was restricted to V-J combinations with a frequency above 0.0001, which covered 99% to 99.2% of repertoires. The TCS score was defined as F50 (clonal expansion) divided by E x V (chaos), with BLOSUM62-based TCRdist calculated between CDR3 peptides within each V-J. Welch's t-statistics and random forest reduced fewer than 600 V-J features to under 15, which were used in a naive Bayes classifier (R e1071). TCRdb cleaned the public reads at Q25 with fastp, built clones with MiXCR and kept in-frame beta chains. Each entry merges the rows of one CDR3 protein and shows their most common DNA and genes. None of the V and J calls come from the authors' own analysis; TCRdb made them. This sample has fewer than 650,000 distinct CDR3 sequences in its table, and roughly 14% of those were observed once. Of the sample, roughly 6.2% is held by the ten largest clones.

The sequence is built from TRBV19 and TRBJ1-1; TRBD1 could be the D gene, as 5 bases match. This TCR was recovered from a woman aged 30 to 39 with Graves' hyperthyroidism that later progressed to Graves' ophthalmopathy. The sample was blood. The CDR3 sequence is CASSMGFGGAEAFF. The base sequence is TGTGCCAGTAGTATGGGATTCGGGGGTGCTGAAGCTTTCTTT. Reference TRBV19 and TRBJ1-1 genes cover what lies past the CDR3, so the full variable domain is DGGITQSPKYLFRKEGQNVTLSCEQNLNHDAMYWYRQDPGQGLRLIYYSQIVNDFQKGDIAEGYSVSREKKESFPLTVTSAQKNPTAFYLCASSMGFGGAEAFFGQGTRLTVV.